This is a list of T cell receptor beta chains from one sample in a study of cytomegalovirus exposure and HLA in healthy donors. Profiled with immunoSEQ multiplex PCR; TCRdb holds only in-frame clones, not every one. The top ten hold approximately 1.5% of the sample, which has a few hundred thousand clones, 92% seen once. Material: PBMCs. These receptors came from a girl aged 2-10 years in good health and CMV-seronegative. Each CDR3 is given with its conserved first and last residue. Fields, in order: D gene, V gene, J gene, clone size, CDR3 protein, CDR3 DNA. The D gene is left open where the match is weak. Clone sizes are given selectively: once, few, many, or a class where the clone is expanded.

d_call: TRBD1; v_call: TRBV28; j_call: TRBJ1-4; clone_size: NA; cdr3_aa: CASSLRQGARLFF; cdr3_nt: TGTGCCAGCAGTTTAAGGCAGGGGGCCCGACTGTTTTTT
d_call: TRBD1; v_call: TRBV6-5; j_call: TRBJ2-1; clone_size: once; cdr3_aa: CASSRGQARDEQFF; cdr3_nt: TGTGCCAGCAGCCGCGGACAGGCCAGGGATGAGCAGTTCTTC
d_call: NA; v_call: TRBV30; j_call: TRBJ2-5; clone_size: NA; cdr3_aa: CAWSRLAPQYF; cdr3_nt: TGTGCCTGGAGTCGCCTAGCCCCCCAGTACTTC
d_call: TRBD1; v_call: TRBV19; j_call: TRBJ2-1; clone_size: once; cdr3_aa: CASSIHRGDNEQFF; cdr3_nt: TGTGCCAGTAGTATACACAGGGGTGATAATGAGCAGTTCTTC
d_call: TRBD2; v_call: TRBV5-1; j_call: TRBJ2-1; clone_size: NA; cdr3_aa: CASRPGLAGDNEQFF; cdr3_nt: TGCGCCAGCAGGCCGGGACTAGCGGGAGACAATGAGCAGTTCTTC
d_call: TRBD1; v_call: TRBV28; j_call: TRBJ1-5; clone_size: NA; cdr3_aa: CASTIPRGGRQPQHF; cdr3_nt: TGTGCCAGCACCATACCCCGAGGGGGCAGACAGCCCCAGCATTTT
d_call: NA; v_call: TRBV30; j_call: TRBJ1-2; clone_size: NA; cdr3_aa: CAWSVVEGYYGYTF; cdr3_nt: TGTGCCTGGAGTGTAGTGGAGGGCTACTATGGCTACACCTTC
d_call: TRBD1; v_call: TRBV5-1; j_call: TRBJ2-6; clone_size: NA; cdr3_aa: CASSLTGQVLSGANVLTF; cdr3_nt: TGCGCCAGCAGCCTCACGGGACAGGTCCTCTCTGGGGCCAACGTCCTGACTTTC
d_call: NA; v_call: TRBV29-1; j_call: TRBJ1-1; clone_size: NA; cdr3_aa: CSSMIGGTTEAFF; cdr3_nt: TGCAGCTCAATGATCGGGGGAACTACTGAAGCTTTCTTT
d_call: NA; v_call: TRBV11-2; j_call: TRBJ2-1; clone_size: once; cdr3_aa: CASSLGLTYNEQFF; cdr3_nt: TGTGCCAGCAGCTTGGGGCTAACCTACAATGAGCAGTTCTTC
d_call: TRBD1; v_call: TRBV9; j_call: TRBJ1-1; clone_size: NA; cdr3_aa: CASSLQGVTEAFF; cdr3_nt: TGTGCCAGCAGTTTACAGGGGGTCACTGAAGCTTTCTTT
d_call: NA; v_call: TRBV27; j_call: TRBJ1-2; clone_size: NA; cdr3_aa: CASSLTWGVGGYTF; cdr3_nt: TGTGCCAGCAGTTTAACATGGGGCGTGGGAGGCTACACCTTC
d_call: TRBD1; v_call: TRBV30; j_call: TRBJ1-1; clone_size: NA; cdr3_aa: CAWRTGGDNTEAFF; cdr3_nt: TGTGCCTGGAGGACAGGGGGGGACAACACTGAAGCTTTCTTT
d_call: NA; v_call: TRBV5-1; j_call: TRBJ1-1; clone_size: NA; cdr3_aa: CASSLVRGDTEAFF; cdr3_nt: TGCGCCAGCAGCTTGGTGCGGGGCGACACTGAAGCTTTCTTT
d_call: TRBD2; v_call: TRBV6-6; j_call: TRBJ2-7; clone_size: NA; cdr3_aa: CASSSTSGSYEQYF; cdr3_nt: TGTGCCAGCAGTTCAACTAGCGGGAGCTACGAGCAGTACTTC
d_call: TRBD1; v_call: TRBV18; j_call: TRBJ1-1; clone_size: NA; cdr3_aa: CASSPLTGDTEAFF; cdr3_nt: TGTGCCAGCTCCCCACTTACAGGGGACACTGAAGCTTTCTTT
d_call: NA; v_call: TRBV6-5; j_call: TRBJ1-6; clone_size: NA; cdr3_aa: CASSVADNSPLHF; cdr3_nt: TGTGCCAGCAGTGTAGCAGATAATTCACCCCTCCACTTT
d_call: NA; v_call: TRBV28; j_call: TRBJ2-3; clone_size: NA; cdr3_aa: CASSQDRTRTDTQYF; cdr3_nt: TGTGCCAGCAGTCAAGACAGGACACGCACAGATACGCAGTATTTT
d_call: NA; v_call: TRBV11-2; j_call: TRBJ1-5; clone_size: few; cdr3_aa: CASSLGGGQPQHF; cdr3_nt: TGTGCCAGCAGCTTAGGAGGCGGTCAGCCCCAGCATTTT
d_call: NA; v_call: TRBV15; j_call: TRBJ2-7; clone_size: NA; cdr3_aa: CATSSPVVQYYEQYF; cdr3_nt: TGTGCCACCAGCAGCCCCGTGGTCCAGTACTACGAGCAGTACTTC
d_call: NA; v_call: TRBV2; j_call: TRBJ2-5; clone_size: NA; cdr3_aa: CASSRLVRETQYF; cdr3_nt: TGTGCCAGCAGTCGACTAGTACGAGAGACCCAGTACTTC
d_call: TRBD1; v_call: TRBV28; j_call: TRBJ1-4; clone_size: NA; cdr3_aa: CAGRDSTNEKLFF; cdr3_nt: TGTGCCGGACGGGACAGCACTAATGAAAAACTGTTTTTT
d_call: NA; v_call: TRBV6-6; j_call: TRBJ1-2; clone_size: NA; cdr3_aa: CASSYLWQGEGYTF; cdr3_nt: TGTGCCAGCAGTTACTTGTGGCAGGGTGAAGGCTACACCTTC
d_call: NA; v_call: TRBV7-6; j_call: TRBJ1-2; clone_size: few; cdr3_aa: CASSPHPRHGYTF; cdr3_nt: TGTGCCAGCAGCCCACACCCTCGTCACGGCTACACCTTC
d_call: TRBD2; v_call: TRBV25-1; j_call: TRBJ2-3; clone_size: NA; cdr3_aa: CASSELASGDTQYF; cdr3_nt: TGTGCCAGCAGTGAACTGGCTAGCGGGGATACGCAGTATTTT
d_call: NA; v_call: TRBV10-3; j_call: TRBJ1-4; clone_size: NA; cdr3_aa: CAISEGAGSNEKLFF; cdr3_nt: TGTGCCATCAGTGAGGGGGCCGGATCTAATGAAAAACTGTTTTTT
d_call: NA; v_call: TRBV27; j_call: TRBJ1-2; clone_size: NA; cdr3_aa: CASSWGEGRYGYTF; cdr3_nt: TGTGCCAGCAGTTGGGGGGAGGGAAGGTATGGCTACACCTTC
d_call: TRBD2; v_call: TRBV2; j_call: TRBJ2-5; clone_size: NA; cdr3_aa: CASTGLAGRQETQYF; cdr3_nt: TGTGCCAGCACCGGACTAGCGGGGCGGCAAGAGACCCAGTACTTC
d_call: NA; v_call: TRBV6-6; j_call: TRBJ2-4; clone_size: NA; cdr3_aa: CASSYDLGLAKNIQYF; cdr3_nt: TGTGCCAGCAGTTACGATTTGGGGCTGGCCAAAAACATTCAGTACTTC
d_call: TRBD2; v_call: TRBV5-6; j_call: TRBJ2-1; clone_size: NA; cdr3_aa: CASSLGGGPEQFF; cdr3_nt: TGTGCCAGCAGCTTGGGGGGGGGTCCTGAGCAGTTCTTC
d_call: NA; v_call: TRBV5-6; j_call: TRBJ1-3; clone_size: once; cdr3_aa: CASSVGASGNTIYF; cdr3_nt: TGTGCCAGCAGCGTAGGGGCGTCGGGAAACACCATATATTTT
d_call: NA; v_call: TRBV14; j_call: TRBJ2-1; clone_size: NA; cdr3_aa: CASSQDSGHLKFF; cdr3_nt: TGTGCCAGCAGCCAAGATTCGGGACACCTGAAGTTCTTC
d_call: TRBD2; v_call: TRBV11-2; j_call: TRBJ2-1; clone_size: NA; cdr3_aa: CASSLGTSDRNEQFF; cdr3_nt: TGTGCCAGCAGCTTAGGGACTAGCGATCGGAATGAGCAGTTCTTC
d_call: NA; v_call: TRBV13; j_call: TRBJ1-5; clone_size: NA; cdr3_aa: CASSRGDLGPQHF; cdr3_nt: TGTGCCAGCAGCCGGGGGGACCTGGGGCCCCAGCATTTT
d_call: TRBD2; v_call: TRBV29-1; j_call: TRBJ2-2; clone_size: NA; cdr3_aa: CSVGLAGGLGELFF; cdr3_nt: TGCAGCGTTGGTCTAGCGGGAGGTCTTGGGGAGCTGTTTTTT
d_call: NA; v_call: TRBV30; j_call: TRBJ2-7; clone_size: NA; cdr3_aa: CAWSFRVRPYEQYF; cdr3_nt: TGTGCCTGGAGTTTTCGGGTACGGCCCTACGAGCAGTACTTC
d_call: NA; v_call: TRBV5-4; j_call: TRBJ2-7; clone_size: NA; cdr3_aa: CASSFSGTLAEQYF; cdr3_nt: TGTGCCAGCAGCTTCAGCGGAACTTTGGCCGAGCAGTACTTC
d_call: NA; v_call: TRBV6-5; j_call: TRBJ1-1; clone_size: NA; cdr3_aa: CASSYSGATEAFF; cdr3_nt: TGTGCCAGCAGTTACTCGGGGGCCACTGAAGCTTTCTTT
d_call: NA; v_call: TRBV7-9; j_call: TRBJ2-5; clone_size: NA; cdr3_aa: CSSSLEGTSFVTQYF; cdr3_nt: TGTTCCAGCAGCTTAGAAGGCACTAGCTTTGTGACCCAGTACTTC
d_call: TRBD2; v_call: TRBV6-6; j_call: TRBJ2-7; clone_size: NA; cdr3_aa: CASSRGTSYEQYF; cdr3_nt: TGTGCCAGCAGTCGTGGGACTAGCTACGAGCAGTACTTC
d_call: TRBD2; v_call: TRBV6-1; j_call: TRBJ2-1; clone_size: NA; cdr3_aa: CASSETSGSYNEQFF; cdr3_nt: TGTGCCAGCAGTGAGACTAGCGGCTCCTACAATGAGCAGTTCTTC
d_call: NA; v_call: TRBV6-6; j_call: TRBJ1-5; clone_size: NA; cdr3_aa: CASRTIDSSNQPQHF; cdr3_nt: TGTGCCAGCAGGACGATAGACAGTAGCAATCAGCCCCAGCATTTT
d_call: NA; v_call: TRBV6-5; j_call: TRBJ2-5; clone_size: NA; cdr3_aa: CASREGRRETQYF; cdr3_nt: TGTGCCAGCAGGGAGGGCAGGAGAGAGACCCAGTACTTC
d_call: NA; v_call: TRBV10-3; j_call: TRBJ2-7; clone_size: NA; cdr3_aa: CAISETQGLAYEQYF; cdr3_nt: TGTGCCATCAGTGAAACCCAGGGACTTGCATACGAGCAGTACTTC
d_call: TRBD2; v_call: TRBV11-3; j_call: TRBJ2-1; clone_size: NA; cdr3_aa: CASSSRLAGNNEQFF; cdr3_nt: TGTGCCAGCAGTTCTAGGCTAGCGGGAAACAATGAGCAGTTCTTC
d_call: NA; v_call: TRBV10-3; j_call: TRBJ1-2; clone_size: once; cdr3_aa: CAIAPGPSYGYTF; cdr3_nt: TGTGCCATCGCCCCAGGGCCCTCCTATGGCTACACCTTC
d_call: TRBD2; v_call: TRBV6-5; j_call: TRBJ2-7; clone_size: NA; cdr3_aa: CASSQGGTRNEQYF; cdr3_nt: TGTGCCAGCAGTCAAGGGGGGACTAGAAACGAGCAGTACTTC
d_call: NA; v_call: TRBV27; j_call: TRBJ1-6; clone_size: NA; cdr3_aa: CASSTRWGDLNSPLHF; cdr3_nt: TGTGCCAGCAGTACCCGATGGGGGGACCTCAATTCACCCCTCCACTTT
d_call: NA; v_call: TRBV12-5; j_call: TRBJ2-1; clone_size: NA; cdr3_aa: CASGLLANPKYNEQFF; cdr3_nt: TGTGCTAGTGGTTTGCTAGCTAATCCTAAATACAATGAGCAGTTCTTC
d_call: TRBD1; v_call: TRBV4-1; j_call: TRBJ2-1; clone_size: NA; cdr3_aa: CASSGQGNEQFF; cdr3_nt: TGCGCCAGCAGCGGACAGGGCAATGAGCAGTTCTTC
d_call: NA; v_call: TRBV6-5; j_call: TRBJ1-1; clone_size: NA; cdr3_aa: CATHGPTEAFF; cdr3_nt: TGTGCCACCCATGGGCCTACTGAAGCTTTCTTT
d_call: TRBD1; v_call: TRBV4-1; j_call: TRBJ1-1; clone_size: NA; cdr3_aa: CASSLEAGQDTEAFF; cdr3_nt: TGCGCCAGCAGCCTCGAGGCCGGACAGGACACTGAAGCTTTCTTT
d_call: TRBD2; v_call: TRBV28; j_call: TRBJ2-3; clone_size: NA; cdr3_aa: CASSLGAGDPTSTDTQYF; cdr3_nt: TGTGCCAGCAGTTTGGGAGCGGGGGATCCTACTAGCACAGATACGCAGTATTTT
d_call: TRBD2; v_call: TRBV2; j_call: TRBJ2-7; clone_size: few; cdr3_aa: CASSGLAGGYEQYF; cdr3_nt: TGTGCCAGCAGTGGACTAGCGGGAGGCTACGAGCAGTACTTC
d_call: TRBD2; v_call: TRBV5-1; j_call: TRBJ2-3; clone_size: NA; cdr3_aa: CASSLVLAGSTDTQYF; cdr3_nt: TGCGCCAGCAGCTTGGTGTTAGCGGGGAGCACAGATACGCAGTATTTT
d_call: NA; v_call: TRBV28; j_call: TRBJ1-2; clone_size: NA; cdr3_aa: CASSLGGLYGYTF; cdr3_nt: TGTGCCAGCAGTTTGGGGGGGCTTTATGGCTACACCTTC
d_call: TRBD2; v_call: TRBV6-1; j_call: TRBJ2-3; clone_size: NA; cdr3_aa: CASSELAGSTDTQYF; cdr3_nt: TGTGCCAGCAGTGAATTAGCGGGGAGCACAGATACGCAGTATTTT
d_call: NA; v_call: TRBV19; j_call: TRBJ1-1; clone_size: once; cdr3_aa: CASSILEDTEAFF; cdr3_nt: TGTGCCAGTAGTATACTGGAGGACACTGAAGCTTTCTTT
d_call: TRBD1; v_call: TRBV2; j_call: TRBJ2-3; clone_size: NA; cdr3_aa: CANTHKRQGTDTQYF; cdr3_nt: TGTGCCAACACTCACAAGAGACAGGGGACAGATACGCAGTATTTT
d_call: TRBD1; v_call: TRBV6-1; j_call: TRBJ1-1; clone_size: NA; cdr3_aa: CASSELGQGRTEAFF; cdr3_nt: TGTGCCAGCAGTGAGTTGGGACAGGGTAGGACTGAAGCTTTCTTT